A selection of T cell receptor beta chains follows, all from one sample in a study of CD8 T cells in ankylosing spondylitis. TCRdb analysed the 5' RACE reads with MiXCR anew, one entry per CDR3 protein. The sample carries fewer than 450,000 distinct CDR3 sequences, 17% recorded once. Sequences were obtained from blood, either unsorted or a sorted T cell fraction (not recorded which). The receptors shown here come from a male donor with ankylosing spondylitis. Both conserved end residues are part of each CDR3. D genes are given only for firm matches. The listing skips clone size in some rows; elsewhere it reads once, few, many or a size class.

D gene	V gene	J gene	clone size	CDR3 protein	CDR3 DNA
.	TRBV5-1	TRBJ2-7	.	CASSPLGYDAYEQYF	TGCGCCAGCAGCCCTCTAGGCTACGATGCCTACGAGCAGTACTTC
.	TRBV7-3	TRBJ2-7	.	CASSLNGAPGYEQYF	TGTGCCAGCAGCTTAAACGGGGCCCCGGGCTACGAGCAGTACTTC
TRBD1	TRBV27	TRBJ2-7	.	CASSSLGQGIYEQYF	TGTGCCAGCAGTTCCCTCGGACAGGGGATCTACGAGCAGTACTTC
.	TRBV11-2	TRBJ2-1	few	CASSLERTTSYNEQFF	TGTGCCAGCAGCTTAGAGCGGACGACCTCCTACAATGAGCAGTTCTTC
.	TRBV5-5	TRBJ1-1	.	CASSVDRLGLTLDTEAFF	TGTGCCAGCAGCGTGGACAGATTAGGCCTCACACTGGACACTGAAGCTTTCTTT
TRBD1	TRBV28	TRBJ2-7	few	CASSLWGQGADEQYF	TGTGCCAGCAGTTTATGGGGACAGGGGGCCGACGAGCAGTACTTC
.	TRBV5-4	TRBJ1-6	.	CASSSRGGAKNSPLHF	TGTGCCAGCAGCTCCAGAGGGGGGGCGAAGAATTCACCCCTCCACTTT
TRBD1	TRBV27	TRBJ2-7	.	CASRLNRDSPREQYF	TGTGCCAGCAGACTTAACCGGGACAGCCCTCGGGAGCAGTACTTC
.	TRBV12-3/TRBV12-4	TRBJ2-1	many	CASSLRPGVSYNEQFF	TGTGCCAGCAGTTTAAGGCCGGGGGTCTCCTACAATGAGCAGTTCTTC
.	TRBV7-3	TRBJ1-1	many	CASSSTGWDTEAFF	TGTGCCAGCAGTTCGACCGGGTGGGATACTGAAGCTTTCTTT
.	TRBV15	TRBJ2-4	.	CATQDAAKNIQYF	TGTGCCACCCAGGACGCGGCCAAAAACATTCAGTACTTC
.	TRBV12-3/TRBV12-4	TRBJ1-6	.	CASSLVGGQTGSPLHF	TGTGCCAGCAGTTTGGTCGGGGGTCAAACAGGCTCACCCCTCCACTTT
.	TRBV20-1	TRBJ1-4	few	CSAREDSFNEKLFF	TGCAGTGCTAGAGAGGACAGCTTTAATGAAAAACTGTTTTTT
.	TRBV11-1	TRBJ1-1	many	CASSFDTEAFF	TGTGCCAGCAGCTTTGACACTGAAGCTTTCTTT
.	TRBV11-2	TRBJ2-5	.	CASSSGARGGYQETQYF	TGTGCCAGCAGCTCAGGTGCGCGGGGCGGGTACCAAGAGACCCAGTACTTC
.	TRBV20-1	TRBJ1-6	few	CSARGAQNSPLHF	TGCAGTGCTAGAGGGGCCCAGAACTCACCCCTCCACTTT
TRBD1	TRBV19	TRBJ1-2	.	CASSNRDRGRRNYGYTF	TGTGCCAGTAGCAACCGGGACAGGGGGCGTCGAAACTATGGCTACACCTTC
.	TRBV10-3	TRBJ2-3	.	CAISVGKGPGTDTQYF	TGTGCCATCAGTGTCGGGAAAGGGCCGGGCACAGATACGCAGTATTTT
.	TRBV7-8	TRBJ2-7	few	CASSLGSTLATYEQYF	TGTGCCAGCAGCTTAGGATCCACGCTAGCGACCTACGAGCAGTACTTC
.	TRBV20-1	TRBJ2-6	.	CSARLGNSGANVLTF	TGCAGTGCTAGGTTGGGGAACTCTGGGGCCAACGTCCTGACTTTC
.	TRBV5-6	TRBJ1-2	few	CASSSSGGHLGAYGYTF	TGTGCCAGCAGTTCCTCGGGGGGCCATCTCGGGGCCTATGGCTACACCTTC
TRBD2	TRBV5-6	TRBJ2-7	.	CASSTGLAKQYF	TGTGCCAGCAGCACCGGACTAGCTAAGCAGTACTTC
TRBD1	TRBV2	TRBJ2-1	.	CASRSRTGYDEQFF	TGTGCCAGCAGGTCCCGGACAGGGTACGATGAGCAGTTCTTC
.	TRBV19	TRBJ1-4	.	CASSVDRKKLFF	TGTGCCAGTAGTGTCGACAGGAAAAAACTGTTTTTT
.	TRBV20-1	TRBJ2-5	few	CSARDYGTQYF	TGCAGTGCTAGAGATTATGGGACCCAGTACTTC
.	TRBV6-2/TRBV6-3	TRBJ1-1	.	CASTTPGHRLEAFF	TGTGCCAGCACCACCCCTGGACACCGTCTTGAAGCTTTCTTT
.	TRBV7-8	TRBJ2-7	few	CASSLELGFSYEQYF	TGTGCCAGCAGCTTAGAGCTTGGCTTCTCCTACGAGCAGTACTTC
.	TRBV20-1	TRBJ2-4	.	CSARKPGLVLAKNIQYF	TGCAGTGCCAGAAAACCGGGACTCGTCTTAGCCAAAAACATTCAGTACTTC
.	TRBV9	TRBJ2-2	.	CASSVALGTGELFF	TGTGCCAGCAGCGTAGCTCTGGGTACCGGGGAGCTGTTTTTT
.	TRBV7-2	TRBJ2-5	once	CASSLGAGRGETQYF	TGTGCCAGCAGCTTAGGTGCGGGTAGAGGGGAGACCCAGTACTTC
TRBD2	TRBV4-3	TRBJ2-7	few	CASSQGTLAGVPYEQYF	TGCGCCAGCAGCCAAGGAACCCTAGCGGGAGTTCCCTACGAGCAGTACTTC
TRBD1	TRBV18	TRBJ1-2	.	CASSPTGQGLGGYTF	TGTGCCAGCTCACCAACTGGACAGGGACTGGGTGGCTACACCTTC
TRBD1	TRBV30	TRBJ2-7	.	CAWSVLGQGDHEQYF	TGTGCCTGGAGTGTGTTAGGACAGGGGGACCACGAGCAGTACTTC